The 15 T cell receptor beta chains below all came from one sample that was sequenced in a study of control samples from healthy donors and cancer patients. Here immunoSEQ multiplex PCR was the method, and the copy in TCRdb shows in-frame clones only, minus some. This sample has over 150,000 clones, with over 85% found just once. Sequencing was done on a sample of blood. The receptors were sampled from a young man in good health.

The chain couples TRBV12-5 to TRBJ2-5; TRBD2 might be the D (6 bases). Germline V gives CDR1 LGHNT, CDR2 FRNRAP. Trimming stripped 7 bases from V and 1 base from J, with 13 bases between. The CDR3 totals 14 residues. This CDR3 is CASAGGGSQETQYF. For the CDR3, the DNA is TGTGCTAGTGCTGGTGGGGGGTCCCAAGAGACCCAGTACTTC.

V and J are TRBV7-3 and TRBJ1-1; maybe TRBD1 (5 bases). V shed 3 bases and J shed 6 bases, with 20 bases lying between them. Germline V gene lookup returns CDR1 SGHTA and CDR2 FQGTGA. The CDR3 sequence is 16 residues long. For the CDR3, the DNA is TGTGCCAGCAGCTTTTACGCTATAGAGGAGGGGTCTGAAGCTTTCTTT. It is translated as CASSFYAIEEGSEAFF.

The rearrangement links TRBV6-1 to TRBJ1-2; D uncertain. This CDR3 spans 13 amino acids. Germline V gene data show CDR1 as MNHNS and CDR2 as SASEGT. Trimming stripped 3 bases from V and 5 bases from J, with 10 bases between. CDR3 in DNA: TGTGCCAGCAGTGACAGGAATACGTATGGCTACACCTTC. Translated, it gives CASSDRNTYGYTF.

This clone occurred a few times. The J gene is TRBJ1-5, the V gene TRBV7-2; D ambiguous. Trimming shortened V by 2 bases and J by 5 bases, and 4 bases separated the two germline ends. The germline V gene has CDR1 SGHTA and CDR2 FQGNSA. The CDR3 runs 12 residues. The CDR3 region has the DNA TGTGCCAGCAGCTTATTCGATCAGCCCCAGCATTTT. Amino acids: CASSLFDQPQHF.

V usage is TRBV21-1 and J usage is TRBJ2-3; the D call in the table, TRBD1, was not verified against the DNA. TRBV21-1 is described as a pseudogene. The CDR3 is 16 residues long. Here the CDR3 DNA reads TGTGCCAGCAGCACACACGGACAGGGGGGAGCGGATACGCAGTATTTT. Its translation is CASSTHGQGGADTQYF.

The chain employs TRBV19 and TRBJ2-6; 7 bases are a match to TRBD1. CDR1 LNHDA and CDR2 SQIVND come from the germline V gene (reference sequence). The CDR3 contains 15 residues. The V and J ends lost 3 bases and 2 bases, in that order; junction bases with no gene match: 1. This chain's CDR3 is CASSITGAGANVLTF. CDR3 DNA sequence: TGTGCCAGTAGTATTACAGGGGCTGGGGCCAACGTCCTGACTTTC.

The gene calls are TRBV5-4 and TRBJ2-5; 7 bases fit TRBD1. The germline V gene has CDR1 SGHNT and CDR2 YYREEE (reference sequence). Losses at the gene ends were 2 bases for V and 5 bases for J; bases not matched to a gene: 6. The CDR3 loop spans 14 amino acids. The CDR3 nucleotides read TGTGCCAGCAGCTTCACAGGGGTAGGCGAGACCCAGTACTTC. Its translation: CASSFTGVGETQYF.

V gene TRBV6-2 or TRBV6-3 combines with J gene TRBJ1-6; no clear D. CDR3 size: 18 residues. With 2 bases removed from V and 0 bases from J, the gap between germline ends came to 14 bases. The V gene's germline CDR1 is MNHEY and CDR2 SVGEGT. CDR3 nucleotide sequence: TGTGCCAGCAGTTACCCCTGGTGGGCCGGCTCCTATAATTCACCCCTCCACTTT. Protein: CASSYPWWAGSYNSPLHF.

This sequence joins TRBV19 and TRBJ1-4; 9 bases match TRBD1. This CDR3 contains 13 residues. In germline, CDR1 is LNHDA, CDR2 SQIVND (reference sequence). V was clipped by 7 bases and J by 8 bases; unmatched bases: 5. CDR3 sequence: CASKGQGGEKLFF. CDR3 nucleotides: TGTGCCAGTAAGGGACAGGGAGGCGAAAAACTGTTTTTT.

The CDR3 DNA is TGTGCCAGCCACACTAGCGGGAACTACGAGCAGTACTTC. Its protein product is CASHTSGNYEQYF. The chain has TRBV6-6 and TRBJ2-7; 10 bases fit TRBD2. This CDR3 contains 13 residues. Germline-derived CDR1 and CDR2 are MNHNY and SVGAGI (reference sequence). J lost 3 bases, V lost 8 bases, and 4 bases had no gene match.

This rearrangement joins TRBV13 to TRBJ2-3; 9 bases agree with TRBD2. V shed 2 bases and J 2 bases; nucleotides not matched to a gene: 5. The CDR3 runs 16 residues. Germline V gene sequence: CDR1 PRHDT, CDR2 FYEKMQ (reference sequence). The CDR3 coding sequence is TGTGCCAGCAGCTTATATAGCGGGGGCTTCACAGATACGCAGTATTTT. Its translation: CASSLYSGGFTDTQYF. Looking up the rest from reference TRBV13 and TRBJ2-3 gives the full variable domain: AAGVIQSPRHLIKEKRETATLKCYPIPRHDTVYWYQQGPGQDPQFLISFYEKMQSDKGSIPDRFSAQQFSDYHSELNMSSLELGDSALYFCASSLYSGGFTDTQYFGPGTRLTVL.

The chain links TRBV30 to TRBJ2-7; no clear D gene. The length of the CDR3 is 15 residues. Trimming stripped 0 bases from V and 3 bases from J, with 15 bases between. Germline V gives CDR1 GTSNPN, CDR2 SVGIG (reference sequence). CDR3 in DNA: TGTGCCTGGAGTGTCCCAGAGTTGAGATACTACGAGCAGTACTTC. Translation: CAWSVPELRYYEQYF.

V is TRBV5-4 and J is TRBJ2-3; perhaps TRBD2 as D (6 bases). The V gene's germline CDR1 is SGHNT and CDR2 YYREEE (reference sequence). The CDR3 contains 13 residues. V gave up 5 bases and J gave up 3 bases, with 10 bases separating them. CDR3 residues: CASRQGRTDTQYF. The CDR3 bases are TGTGCCAGCAGGCAAGGGAGGACAGATACGCAGTATTTT. The full variable domain, with the rest looked up from reference TRBV5-4 and TRBJ2-3, is ETGVTQSPTHLIKTRGQQVTLRCSSQSGHNTVSWYQQALGQGPQFIFQYYREEENGRGNFPPRFSGLQFPNYSSELNVNALELDDSALYLCASRQGRTDTQYFGPGTRLTVL.

Comment on this clone: The identical CDR3 is also encoded by other nucleotide sequences in the sample. The chain links TRBV9 to TRBJ1-1; D gene uncertain. This CDR3 is 14 amino acids long. Trimming stripped 0 bases from V and 1 base from J, with 7 bases between. In germline, CDR1 is SGDLS, CDR2 YYNGEE. In DNA, the CDR3 is TGTGCCAGCAGCGTAGAGGGTAAGAACACTGAAGCTTTCTTT. Translation gives CASSVEGKNTEAFF.

The chain has TRBV12-3 or TRBV12-4 and TRBJ1-6; a possible D gene is TRBD1 (6 bases). The CDR3 covers 13 residues. V lost 6 bases and J 9 bases, leaving 12 bases between the germline ends. CDR3 DNA sequence: TGTGCCAGCAGCCCCAACAGGGTTTCACCCCTCCACTTT. Translating it yields CASSPNRVSPLHF.